The rows below give T cell receptor beta chains drawn from one sample of a study of blood T cell repertoires in COVID-19. Sequenced by immunoSEQ multiplex PCR; TCRdb stores in-frame clones only, minus some. Of about 120,000 clones in the sample, roughly 76% were seen once. Sequencing used peripheral blood. The receptors come from a human donor in a cohort sampled during active COVID-19. Both conserved end residues are part of each CDR3. D genes are given only for firm matches. Only part of the rows carry a size: once, few, many, or a class if the clone is expanded.

V	J	size	D	CDR3	DNA
TRBV5-1	TRBJ1-1	few	TRBD1	CASSRTGGDTEAFF	TGCGCCAGCAGCCGGACAGGAGGGGATACTGAAGCTTTCTTT
TRBV7-2	TRBJ1-6	NA	TRBD1	CASSPDRVGSPLHF	TGTGCCAGCAGCCCGGACAGGGTCGGTTCACCCCTCCACTTT
TRBV28	TRBJ2-1	NA	TRBD2	CASSSPSAGGSNEQFF	TGTGCCAGCAGTTCACCCTCAGCGGGGGGGTCGAATGAGCAGTTCTTC
TRBV6-5	TRBJ2-7	few	TRBD1	CASSYRGQGLYEQYF	TGTGCCAGCAGTTATAGGGGACAGGGTCTCTACGAGCAGTACTTC
TRBV29-1	TRBJ2-5	once	TRBD1	CSVEGGQGTQETQYF	TGCAGCGTTGAAGGGGGACAGGGGACTCAAGAGACCCAGTACTTC
TRBV7-3	TRBJ2-1	NA	NA	CASSLSLANEQFF	TGTGCCAGCAGCTTAAGTCTAGCCAATGAGCAGTTCTTC
TRBV5-4	TRBJ1-1	NA	NA	CASSLARGVAEAFF	TGTGCCAGCAGCTTGGCCCGGGGGGTGGCTGAAGCTTTCTTT
TRBV12-3/TRBV12-4	TRBJ1-5	NA	NA	CVTGLYSNQPQHF	TGTGTCACAGGGCTTTATAGCAATCAGCCCCAGCATTTT
TRBV5-1	TRBJ2-7	NA	TRBD2	CASTGGLAGTYEQYF	TGCGCCAGCACCGGAGGGCTAGCGGGAACCTACGAGCAGTACTTC
TRBV5-1	TRBJ2-2	NA	TRBD1	CASSSGQGALTGELFF	TGCGCCAGCAGCTCCGGACAGGGGGCGCTTACCGGGGAGCTGTTTTTT
TRBV6-5	TRBJ2-7	NA	TRBD1	CASSSGTAMEQYF	TGTGCCAGCAGTTCGGGGACAGCGATGGAGCAGTACTTC
TRBV12-5	TRBJ1-1	once	NA	CASGLPPLRAEAFF	TGTGCTAGTGGTTTGCCCCCCCTACGCGCCGAAGCTTTCTTT
TRBV30	TRBJ2-3	NA	TRBD2	CAWTMAGVSTDTQYF	TGTGCCTGGACTATGGCGGGAGTCAGCACAGATACGCAGTATTTT
TRBV6-1	TRBJ2-7	NA	NA	CASSESSGTYEQYF	TGTGCCAGCAGTGAATCGAGCGGAACTTACGAGCAGTACTTC
TRBV6-2/TRBV6-3	TRBJ1-2	NA	NA	CASSSTTGLGAYGYTF	TGTGCCAGCAGTTCGACTACAGGGTTGGGGGCCTATGGCTACACCTTC
TRBV9	TRBJ2-1	NA	TRBD1	CASSVFEGSGGGEQFF	TGTGCCAGCAGCGTATTCGAGGGGTCAGGGGGTGGTGAGCAGTTCTTC
TRBV3-1/TRBV3-2	TRBJ1-1	NA	NA	CASSQLGTSLEAFF	TGTGCCAGCAGCCAACTCGGGACAAGTCTTGAAGCTTTCTTT
TRBV20-1	TRBJ1-1	NA	NA	CSASGHAWERTEAFF	TGCAGTGCTAGTGGACATGCCTGGGAGAGGACTGAAGCTTTCTTT
TRBV28	TRBJ2-3	once	TRBD2	CASCSGGGADTQYF	TGTGCCAGCTGCTCGGGAGGAGGTGCAGATACGCAGTATTTT
TRBV27	TRBJ2-6	once	NA	CASSHKRSGANVLTF	TGTGCCAGCAGCCATAAGCGCTCTGGGGCCAACGTCCTGACTTTC
TRBV27	TRBJ2-7	NA	TRBD2	CASSPLGLAGVNYEQYF	TGTGCCAGCAGTCCCTTGGGACTAGCGGGAGTCAATTACGAGCAGTACTTC
TRBV7-7	TRBJ2-1	NA	NA	CASSPKQAGVGNEQFF	TGTGCCAGCAGCCCCAAACAGGCAGGGGTGGGCAATGAGCAGTTCTTC